These T cell receptor beta chains were read from a single sample in a study of T-cell reconstitution after alpha-beta-depleted transplantation in children. TCRdb reanalysed the PCR reads using MiXCR and keeps one entry per CDR3 protein. This sample has about 240,000 distinct CDR3 sequences; around 12% occur once, and the top ten carry around 3%. The source was PBMCs from the stem cell graft donor, collected from the stem cell graft. These receptors all come from a human donor who donated a stem cell graft to a child with acute lymphoblastic leukemia. Both conserved end residues are part of each CDR3. The D gene is left open where the match is weak. For some rows the clone size is stated as once, few or many, or as a class when expanded; others skip it.

clone_size	v_call	j_call	d_call	cdr3_nt	cdr3_aa
few	TRBV6-5	TRBJ2-1	-	TGTGCCAGCAGTTACGACCAGGCTAGCTCCTACAATGAGCAGTTCTTC	CASSYDQASSYNEQFF
few	TRBV4-3	TRBJ2-1	TRBD2	TGCGCCAGCAGCTACCACCGGGGGGAAACCTACAATGAGCAGTTCTTC	CASSYHRGETYNEQFF
many	TRBV12-3/TRBV12-4	TRBJ2-1	-	TGTGCCAGCAGTCCTACGGAGCGGAGCAATGAGCAGTTCTTC	CASSPTERSNEQFF
many	TRBV7-9	TRBJ2-7	TRBD2	TGTGCCAGCAGCTCAACTAGCGGGGGGATCTACGAGCAGTACTTC	CASSSTSGGIYEQYF
many	TRBV4-2	TRBJ1-6	-	TGTGCCAGCAGCCAAGAGGTATATAATTCACCCCTCCACTTT	CASSQEVYNSPLHF
-	TRBV20-1	TRBJ2-3	TRBD2	TGCAGTGCTAGAGAGACTAGCGGATCAGATACGCAGTATTTT	CSARETSGSDTQYF
many	TRBV7-9	TRBJ2-3	-	TGTGCCAGCAGCCAAGAGGGGCGAAAGGAGTATTTT	CASSQEGRKEYF
many	TRBV6-5	TRBJ2-7	-	TGTGCCAGCGGGAATCGTCCCTACGAGCAGTACTTC	CASGNRPYEQYF
many	TRBV12-3/TRBV12-4	TRBJ1-5	-	TGTGCCAGCACTATGGGAGGAGGTCAGCCCCAGCATTTT	CASTMGGGQPQHF
few	TRBV7-8	TRBJ2-7	-	TGTGCCAGCAGCTCTTCCCGGGCTTCCTACGAGCAGTACTTC	CASSSSRASYEQYF
many	TRBV6-2/TRBV6-3	TRBJ2-2	-	TGTGCCAGCAGTTACTCTTCGGGGTGGACCGGGGAGCTGTTTTTT	CASSYSSGWTGELFF